These 25 T cell receptor beta chains originate from one sample sequenced in a study of cytomegalovirus exposure and HLA in healthy donors. PCR used 60 Vbeta primers and 13 Jbeta primers. TCRdb's table, derived via immunoSEQ multiplex PCR, lists solely in-frame clones and lacks some. The data contain 150,000 to 200,000 clones, 79% of them singletons. Input material: PBMCs. All receptors derive from a woman aged 40 to 50 in good health and CMV-seronegative.

The genes are TRBV4-1 and TRBJ1-1; D possibly corresponds to TRBD1 (5 bases). The CDR3 consists of 16 residues. V lost 0 bases, J lost 1 base, and 12 bases lay in between. The V gene's germline CDR1 is MGHRA and CDR2 YSYEKL. The CDR3 here is CASSQDWGRKNTEAFF. In nucleotides, the CDR3 is TGCGCCAGCAGCCAAGATTGGGGGAGGAAGAACACTGAAGCTTTCTTT.

As DNA, the CDR3 is TGTGCCAGCAGTGATAGGACAGGGGGAGCTAACTATGGCTACACCTTC. Translation: CASSDRTGGANYGYTF. The chain links TRBV6-1 to TRBJ1-2, with 10 positions matching TRBD1. CDR3 length: 16 amino acids. CDR1 and CDR2 (germline): MNHNS, SASEGT. The V gene end was trimmed by 3 bases and the J gene end by 0 bases; junction bases not matched to a gene: 4.

As for this clone: Different DNA sequences within this sample yield the same CDR3. The rearrangement uses TRBV6-1 and TRBJ2-1; the D gene is possibly TRBD2 (6 bases). Looked up from germline, CDR1 is MNHNS and CDR2 is SASEGT. There are 14 residues in the CDR3. Trimming left V 6 bases short and J 6 bases short, with 15 bases between. In DNA form, the CDR3 reads TGTGCCAGCAGCGAGACTAGTCCCGTCAATGAGCAGTTCTTC. Translation: CASSETSPVNEQFF.

The V and J genes are TRBV5-1 and TRBJ2-6, with D tentatively TRBD2 (7 bases). The CDR3 consists of 19 residues. Germline CDR1 is SGHRS and CDR2 is YFSETQ. V lost 4 bases and J lost 0, with 20 bases in between. CDR3 amino acids: CASSGGGRRPLSGANVLTF. The CDR3 coding sequence is TGCGCCAGCAGCGGGGGGGGGCGGCGTCCCCTCTCTGGGGCCAACGTCCTGACTTTC.

In nucleotides, the CDR3 is TGTGCCAGCAGCTCAGGACTAGCGGGGGATATCACAGATACGCAGTATTTT. Translated: CASSSGLAGDITDTQYF. This chain uses TRBV7-2 with TRBJ2-3; 13 positions agree with TRBD2. The CDR3 has 17 residues. From germline, CDR1 is SGHTA and CDR2 FQGNSA. Losses at the gene ends were 4 bases for V and 2 bases for J; bases not matched to a gene: 6.

The chain joins TRBV6-1 to TRBJ1-5, with D hard to call. Germline CDR1 is MNHNS and CDR2 is SASEGT. The CDR3 runs 11 residues. V shed 6 bases and J shed 11 bases, with 11 bases lying between them. CDR3: CASSVAEAQHF. As DNA, the CDR3 is TGTGCCAGCAGCGTCGCAGAGGCCCAGCATTTT.

The chain uses TRBV28 and TRBJ2-3, with 7 bases lining up with TRBD1. V was clipped by 10 bases and J by 2 bases; unmatched bases: 15. CDR1 MDHEN and CDR2 SYDVKM come from the germline V gene. The CDR3 extends over 16 amino acids. The CDR3 spells CATNSPRDSYTDTQYF. CDR3 sequence (DNA): TGTGCCACCAACTCCCCCCGGGACAGCTACACAGATACGCAGTATTTT.

This chain uses TRBV7-6 with TRBJ2-5; 10 nucleotides match TRBD2. The J segment lost 4 bases and the V segment lost 5 bases, leaving 10 bases of the junction unmatched. The CDR3 length is 16 residues. Germline CDR1 and CDR2: SGHVS and FNYEAQ. CDR3 nucleotide sequence: TGTGCCAGCAGCACTATTGGAGCGGGGGGGCTAGAGACCCAGTACTTC. It yields the protein CASSTIGAGGLETQYF.

This rearrangement joins TRBV10-3 to TRBJ2-3; 8 nucleotides line up with TRBD1. The CDR3 extends over 14 amino acids. Per germline, CDR1 ENHRY and CDR2 SYGVKD. The V gene end was trimmed by 5 bases and the J gene end by 2 bases; junction bases not matched to a gene: 3. The DNA for the CDR3 is TGTGCCATCAGTCGACAGGGGTCCACAGATACGCAGTATTTT. Amino acids: CAISRQGSTDTQYF.

The chain joins TRBV21-1 to TRBJ1-2; the table's D call, TRBD1, was not checked against the DNA. TRBV21-1 is given as a pseudogene. The CDR3 extends over 15 amino acids. The CDR3 coding sequence is TGTGCCAGCAGCTATCCGACAGTAGCCGACTATGGCTACACCTTC. This gives the protein CASSYPTVADYGYTF.

This clone appeared many times. This chain connects TRBV5-1 to TRBJ1-1, with TRBD1 identical over 7 bases. J lost 5 bases, V lost 0 bases, and 4 bases had no gene match. This CDR3 is 14 amino acids long. CDR1 SGHRS and CDR2 YFSETQ come from the germline V gene. The CDR3: CASSLVPGGTEAFF. CDR3 bases: TGCGCCAGCAGCTTGGTGCCAGGGGGAACTGAAGCTTTCTTT.

This CDR3 reads CASSPLPAGETGELFF. CDR3 in DNA: TGTGCCAGCTCTCCCCTCCCCGCAGGCGAGACCGGGGAGCTGTTTTTT. V gene TRBV18 combines with J gene TRBJ2-2; D is ambiguous. Looked up from germline, CDR1 is KGHSH and CDR2 is LQKENI. V was clipped by 6 bases and J by 5 bases, with 19 bases between them. This CDR3 comprises 16 residues.

This clone was detected once. The V call is TRBV4-1, the J call TRBJ2-1; D remains ambiguous. V shed 1 base and J shed 7 bases, with 11 bases lying between them. The CDR3 length is 14 residues. Germline values: CDR1 MGHRA, CDR2 YSYEKL. In DNA form, the CDR3 reads TGCGCCAGCAGCCAAGTCGAGCGAGCGAATGAGCAGTTCTTC. Protein sequence: CASSQVERANEQFF.

The chain is built from TRBV28 and TRBJ1-5; perhaps TRBD1 as D (6 bases). From germline, CDR1 is MDHEN and CDR2 SYDVKM. The CDR3 is 14 amino acids. With 6 bases removed from V and 4 bases from J, the gap between germline ends came to 13 bases. The chain's CDR3 is CASRPDRRNQPQHF. In nucleotides, the CDR3 is TGTGCCAGCAGACCCGACAGGAGAAATCAGCCCCAGCATTTT.

The chain couples TRBV9 to TRBJ1-2; TRBD1 matches 9 bases. The germline CDR1 and CDR2 sequences are SGDLS and YYNGEE. CDR3 length: 17 amino acids. The ends lost 3 bases at V and 6 bases at J; junction bases unmatched: 15. CDR3 nucleotide sequence: TGTGCCAGCAGCGACCACCCCGGGACAGGGTTGGGCCATGGCTACACCTTC. This encodes CASSDHPGTGLGHGYTF.

This sequence joins TRBV6-5 and TRBJ1-3; 7 bases fit TRBD1. CDR1 is MNHEY and CDR2 is SVGAGI in the germline V gene. The CDR3 contains 15 residues. V lost 5 bases and J lost 0; bases outside the gene matches: 4. CDR3 sequence reads: CASSPRTGSGNTIYF. In DNA, the CDR3 is TGTGCCAGCAGTCCTCGGACAGGCTCTGGAAACACCATATATTTT.

This sequence joins TRBV7-9 and TRBJ2-1, with TRBD2 identical over 11 bases. V gave up 4 bases and J gave up 2 bases; unmatched junction bases: 7. The length of the CDR3 is 17 residues. CDR1 SEHNR and CDR2 FQNEAQ come from the germline V gene (reference sequence). As DNA, the CDR3 is TGTGCCAGCAGCTCGAGGGAGACTAGCGGGACCTACAATGAGCAGTTCTTC. It codes for CASSSRETSGTYNEQFF.

The chain combines TRBV6-1 with TRBJ1-1; TRBD1 matches at 7 bases. Unmatched junction bases numbered 12, after V lost 4 bases and J lost 4 bases. The CDR3 is made up of 16 amino acids. Germline V lookup: CDR1 MNHNS, CDR2 SASEGT. The CDR3 DNA reads as TGTGCCAGCAGTGCGAATCGACAGGGTGGTGTCACTGAAGCTTTCTTT. The encoded protein is CASSANRQGGVTEAFF.

The chain has TRBV19 and TRBJ2-1, with a tentative D call TRBD2 (5 bases). Germline CDR1 is LNHDA and CDR2 is SQIVND (reference sequence). The CDR3 runs to 15 residues. V gave up 0 bases and J gave up 1 base, with 7 bases separating them. CDR3 nucleotide sequence: TGTGCCAGTAGTATAGAGAGCGGATCCTACAATGAGCAGTTCTTC. Translated, it gives CASSIESGSYNEQFF.

The V and J genes are TRBV9 and TRBJ2-1, with D possibly being TRBD1 (6 bases). The V end was cut by 3 bases, the J end by 8 bases, with 21 bases between. The CDR3 contains 16 residues. Germline V CDR1 and CDR2: SGDLS, YYNGEE. CDR3 amino acids: CASSADPRGGWHEQFF. CDR3 nucleotides: TGTGCCAGCAGCGCCGACCCCCGAGGGGGATGGCATGAGCAGTTCTTC.

This sequence joins TRBV27 and TRBJ1-2; maybe TRBD1 (6 bases). V was clipped by 5 bases and J by 9 bases, with 22 bases between them. CDR3 length: 15 amino acids. The germline V gene has CDR1 MNHEY and CDR2 SMNVEV (reference sequence). The CDR3 spells CASSPDSAVVVSYTF. CDR3 sequence (DNA): TGTGCCAGCAGTCCGGACAGTGCCGTGGTTGTTAGCTACACCTTC.

The V gene is TRBV13, the J gene TRBJ1-1; perhaps TRBD1 as D (5 bases). This CDR3 spans 16 amino acids. Germline CDR1 is PRHDT and CDR2 is FYEKMQ (reference sequence). Trimming stripped 5 bases from V and 5 bases from J, with 21 bases between. The CDR3 DNA follows: TGTGCCAGCAGCCTGGGGGGACTCATCTCAGGGACTGAAGCTTTCTTT. It is translated as CASSLGGLISGTEAFF.

The CDR3 region has the DNA TGTGCCAGCAGTATCGGGTTGGCTGAAGCTTTCTTT. It is translated as CASSIGLAEAFF. The chain links TRBV6-5 to TRBJ1-1; D unclear. Germline values: CDR1 MNHEY, CDR2 SVGAGI. The CDR3 covers 12 residues. V lost 5 bases to trimming and J lost 6 bases, with 10 bases between them.

This rearrangement joins TRBV5-1 to TRBJ1-3; D is unresolved. V lost 0 bases to trimming and J lost 0 bases, with 7 bases between them. Germline V gene data show CDR1 as SGHRS and CDR2 as YFSETQ. This CDR3 comprises 15 residues. The CDR3 is CASSLGTGSGNTIYF. CDR3 in DNA: TGCGCCAGCAGCTTGGGCACGGGCTCTGGAAACACCATATATTTT.

The V gene is TRBV6-5, the J gene TRBJ1-5, with D tentatively TRBD1 (6 bases). V lost 5 bases, J lost 9 bases, and 20 bases lay in between. This CDR3 spans 15 amino acids. CDR1 MNHEY and CDR2 SVGAGI come from the germline V gene. CDR3: CASSPGGQAARPQHF. The CDR3 nucleotides read TGTGCCAGCAGTCCCGGGGGGCAGGCGGCTAGGCCCCAGCATTTT.